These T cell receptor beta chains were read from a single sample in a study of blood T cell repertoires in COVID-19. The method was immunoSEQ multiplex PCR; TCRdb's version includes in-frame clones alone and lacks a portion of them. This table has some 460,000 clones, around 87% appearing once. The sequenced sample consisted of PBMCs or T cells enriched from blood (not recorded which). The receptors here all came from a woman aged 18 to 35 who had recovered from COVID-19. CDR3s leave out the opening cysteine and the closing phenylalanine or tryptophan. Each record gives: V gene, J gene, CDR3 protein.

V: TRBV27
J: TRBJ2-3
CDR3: ASSLSSGVTDTQY

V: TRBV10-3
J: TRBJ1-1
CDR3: ATGTGSTMNTEAF

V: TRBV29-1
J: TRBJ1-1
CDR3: SVGGQGGTEAF

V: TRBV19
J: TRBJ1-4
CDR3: ASSTDRGKEKLF

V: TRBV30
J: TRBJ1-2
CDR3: AWSARNVALYGYT

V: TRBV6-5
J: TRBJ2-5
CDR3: ASRALLGAETQY

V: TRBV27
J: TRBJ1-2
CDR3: ASSLATGRLYGYT

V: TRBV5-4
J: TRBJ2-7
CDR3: ASSRVLAGGYEQY

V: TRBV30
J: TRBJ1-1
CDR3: AWSPRRGWTEAF

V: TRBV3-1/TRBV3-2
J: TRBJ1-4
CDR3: ASSQGQGNEKLF

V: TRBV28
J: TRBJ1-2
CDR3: ASSLFQGTYGYT

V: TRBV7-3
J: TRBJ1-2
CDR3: ASSPSQGAPLGYT

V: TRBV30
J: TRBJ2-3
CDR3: AWSALGGGAMAQY

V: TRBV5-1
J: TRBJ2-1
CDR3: ASRIGDSSYNEQF

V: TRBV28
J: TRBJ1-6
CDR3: ASRDRGPSYNSPLH

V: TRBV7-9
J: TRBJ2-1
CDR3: ASSSLAGARSSYNEQF

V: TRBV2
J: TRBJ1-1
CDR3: ASNPRLTSWAPMDTEAF

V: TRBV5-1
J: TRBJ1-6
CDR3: ASKRTGESPLH

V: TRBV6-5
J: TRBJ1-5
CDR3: ASSPGQFSNQPQH

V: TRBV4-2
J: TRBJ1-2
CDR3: ASSQELGGAYGYT

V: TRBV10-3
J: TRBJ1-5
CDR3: AISPQWESNQPQH

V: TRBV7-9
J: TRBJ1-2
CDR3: ASSLGVPGGAGT

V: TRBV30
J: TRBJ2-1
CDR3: ASTGGAIGSYNEQF

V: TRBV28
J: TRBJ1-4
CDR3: ASSSLNRGLKEKLF

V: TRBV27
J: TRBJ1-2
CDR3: ASRFQPGPLT

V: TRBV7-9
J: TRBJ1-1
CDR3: ASSLALSGGAF